One sample yielded the 30 T cell receptor beta chains listed below, sequenced in a study of Graves' ophthalmopathy and Graves' hyperthyroidism. RNA served as the template for amplifying TCR beta CDR3 regions. The library came from an HTBI-primed first-round RT-PCR and a second-round multiplex PCR. TCRdb called the multiplex PCR reads again in MiXCR, with one record for every CDR3 protein. The profile shows hundreds of thousands of distinct CDR3 sequences, about two fifths of them singletons. Sequenced material: peripheral blood. These TCRs come from an adult man with Graves' ophthalmopathy.

About this clonotype: A read error is possible here, since a much larger clone lies one base away. This sequence joins TRBV7-9 and TRBJ1-4; D may be TRBD1 (5 bases). The germline V gene encodes CDR1 SEHNR and CDR2 FQNEAQ (reference sequence). CDR3 length: 15 residues. Trimming took 1 base from V and 3 from J, leaving 9 bases between them. CDR3 protein: CASSLGGSSNEKLFF. In nucleotides, the CDR3 is TGTGCCAGCAGCTTAGGGGGCAGCTCTAATGAAAAACTGTTTTTT.

This clonotype was counted at least ten times. The chain employs TRBV15 and TRBJ1-4; 8 nucleotides line up with TRBD1. Germline assignment: CDR1 LNHNV and CDR2 YYDKDF (reference sequence). The CDR3 length is 16 residues. J was trimmed by 3 bases and V by 1 base; bases with no gene match: 4. The CDR3 loop is CATSRGQGAANEKLFF. Here the CDR3 DNA reads TGTGCCACCAGCAGAGGCCAGGGGGCTGCTAATGAAAAACTGTTTTTT.

This clonotype was counted between two and nine times. The V gene is TRBV5-4, the J gene TRBJ1-2; weak D call: TRBD1 (5 bases). The germline V gene encodes CDR1 SGHNT and CDR2 YYREEE (reference sequence). V was shortened by 4 bases and J by 2 bases, with 21 bases between the two germline ends. CDR3 length: 17 residues. This chain's CDR3 is CASSQGAPAGPNYGYTF. The CDR3 coding sequence is TGTGCCAGCAGCCAAGGGGCGCCCGCAGGGCCGAACTATGGCTACACCTTC.

The table lists this clonotype with many counts. The chain combines TRBV19 with TRBJ2-6; D gene uncertain. Trimming left V 0 bases short and J 0 bases short, with 6 bases between. The CDR3 is made up of 16 amino acids. CDR1 LNHDA and CDR2 SQIVND come from the germline V gene (reference sequence). Here the CDR3 DNA reads TGTGCCAGTAGTATAGATTTGGGCTCTGGGGCCAACGTCCTGACTTTC. Translating it yields CASSIDLGSGANVLTF.

The chain couples TRBV4-2 to TRBJ1-2; a possible D gene is TRBD1 (5 bases). Germline V gives CDR1 LGHNA, CDR2 YNFKEQ. Between the trimmed V and J ends, which lost 6 bases and 5 bases, there was a span of 16 bases. The CDR3 spans 14 residues. Here the CDR3 reads CASSPDSQKYGYTF. The CDR3 nucleotides are TGTGCCAGCAGTCCCGACAGTCAGAAGTATGGCTACACCTTC.

To note about this clonotype: Just one base apart from a much larger clone, this may be a read error. Because the CDR3 is missing its conserved closing phenylalanine or tryptophan, this is likely a read error. This sequence joins TRBV12-3 or TRBV12-4 and TRBJ2-7; 7 bases are a match to TRBD2. V was clipped by 6 bases and J by 1 base; unmatched bases: 9. This CDR3 region has 15 residues. The CDR3 DNA reads TGTGCCAGCAGGCCCTGGGCGGGAGCTTCCTACGAGCAGTACTGC. This translates into CASRPWAGASYEQYC.

A single count supports this clonotype. The chain uses TRBV6-4 and TRBJ2-3; D not certain. The V end lost 2 bases, the J end lost 0 bases, and 3 bases lay between the germline ends. The CDR3 runs to 13 residues. In germline, CDR1 is MRHNA, CDR2 SNTAGT. The CDR3 DNA reads as TGTGCCAGCAGTGACGGGAGCACAGATACGCAGTATTTT. Translation gives CASSDGSTDTQYF.

The J gene is TRBJ2-5, the V gene TRBV5-1; D remains unclear. CDR1 is SGHRS and CDR2 is YFSETQ in the germline V gene. This CDR3 contains 15 residues. Trimming took off 1 base at V and 0 bases at J, with 10 bases between the two ends. CDR3 sequence reads: CASSLSYWDQETQYF. The CDR3 DNA sequence: TGCGCCAGCAGCTTGTCGTACTGGGACCAAGAGACCCAGTACTTC.

This clonotype has ten or more counts. The chain carries TRBV7-8 and TRBJ1-2; D remains unclear. V lost 1 base and J 7 bases, leaving 16 bases between the germline ends. The CDR3 totals 15 residues. Germline V gene lookup returns CDR1 SGHVS and CDR2 FQNEAQ. In DNA form, the CDR3 reads TGTGCCAGCAGCTTAGAGAGGTGGAAAACGCGTGGCTACACCTTC. Its protein is CASSLERWKTRGYTF.

This clonotype was counted at least ten times. V usage is TRBV5-1 and J usage is TRBJ1-1; D not certain. Germline assignment: CDR1 SGHRS and CDR2 YFSETQ. V dropped 0 bases and J dropped 1 base, with 13 bases sitting between them. The CDR3 covers 16 residues. The CDR3 bases are TGCGCCAGCAGCTTGGGTGGGGAGACCTGGAACACTGAAGCTTTCTTT. Translation gives CASSLGGETWNTEAFF. The variable domain in full, completed from reference TRBV5-1 and TRBJ1-1, reads KAGVTQTPRYLIKTRGQQVTLSCSPISGHRSVSWYQQTPGQGLQFLFEYFSETQRNKGNFPGRFSGRQFSNSRSEMNVSTLELGDSALYLCASSLGGETWNTEAFFGQGTRLTVV.

This clonotype occurred many times. The chain employs TRBV7-9 and TRBJ2-7; no firm D call. This CDR3 contains 12 residues. Germline V gene lookup returns CDR1 SEHNR and CDR2 FQNEAQ (reference sequence). With 0 bases removed from V and 7 bases from J, the gap between germline ends came to 7 bases. In DNA form, the CDR3 reads TGTGCCAGCAGCTTAGCGGCCCCAGAGCAGTACTTC. It translates to CASSLAAPEQYF. Full variable domain (missing parts from reference TRBV7-9 and TRBJ2-7): DTGVSQNPRHKITKRGQNVTFRCDPISEHNRLYWYRQTLGQGPEFLTYFQNEAQLEKSRLLSDRFSAERPKGSFSTLEIQRTEQGDSAMYLCASSLAAPEQYFGPGTRLTVT.

Comment on this clonotype: A much larger clonotype is one base distant, so this may be a read error. The rearrangement uses TRBV20-1 and TRBJ1-1; D might be TRBD1 (6 bases). The CDR3 is 11 amino acids. The V end lost 3 bases, the J end lost 8 bases, and 10 bases lay between the germline ends. CDR1 and CDR2 from the germline V gene are DFQATT and SNEGSKA (reference sequence). CDR3: CSASGGMEAFF. In nucleotides, the CDR3 is TGCAGTGCTAGCGGGGGCATGGAAGCTTTCTTT.

This clonotype was observed many times. The chain carries TRBV7-9 and TRBJ2-5; tentative D call: TRBD1 (5 bases). The CDR3 is made up of 13 amino acids. From germline, CDR1 is SEHNR and CDR2 FQNEAQ (reference sequence). Trimming stripped 7 bases from V and 3 bases from J, with 12 bases between. The CDR3, as DNA: TGTGCCAGCACAAACTACAGGAAAGAGACCCAGTACTTC. Translation gives CASTNYRKETQYF.

The table lists this clonotype with a few counts. This sequence joins TRBV10-3 and TRBJ2-3; 8 nucleotides agree with TRBD2. Trimming at V came to 2 bases and at J to 2 bases, leaving 3 bases not matched to a gene. This CDR3 contains 15 residues. CDR1 and CDR2 (germline): ENHRY, SYGVKD. The CDR3 is CAISEIAGTTDTQYF. In DNA, the CDR3 is TGTGCCATCAGTGAGATAGCGGGGACCACAGATACGCAGTATTTT.

The rearrangement uses TRBV29-1 and TRBJ1-2, with TRBD1 identical over 9 bases. From germline, CDR1 is SQVTM and CDR2 ANQGSEA. The ends lost 4 bases at V and 4 bases at J; junction bases unmatched: 4. This CDR3 comprises 13 residues. DNA of the CDR3: TGCAGCGTTGCCCGGGACAGGGCCTATGGCTACACCTTC. This sequence encodes CSVARDRAYGYTF.

The J gene is TRBJ2-5, the V gene TRBV20-1; D is unresolved. This CDR3 spans 12 amino acids. V lost 0 bases and J 5 bases, leaving 7 bases between the germline ends. CDR1 is DFQATT and CDR2 is SNEGSKA in the germline V gene (reference sequence). The CDR3 nucleotides are TGCAGTGCTAGAGATGGGTTGGAGACCCAGTACTTC. Translating it yields CSARDGLETQYF.

A remark on this clonotype: A read error may explain this, as a much larger clone is one base away. This chain uses TRBV12-3 or TRBV12-4 with TRBJ2-7, with D perhaps matching TRBD2 (5 bases). Trimming removed 2 bases at V and 6 bases at J, with 11 bases between. The CDR3 runs 13 residues. The CDR3 DNA reads as TGTGCCAGCAGTTTATGGGGAAGCGGCGAGCAGTACTTC. Its protein product is CASSLWGSGEQYF.

For this clonotype: One end of the junction fails to match germline, which may point to a read error. The V gene is TRBV14, the J gene TRBJ2-7; the D is unclear. The CDR3 is 12 residues long. Germline V gives CDR1 SGHDN, CDR2 FVKESK. The CDR3 DNA sequence: TGTGCCAACAGCCAATGGGCGCACGAGCAGTACTTC. Its protein is CANSQWAHEQYF.

This clonotype came up a few times. This CDR3 reads CASRPTTATYEQYF. The CDR3 bases are TGTGCCAGCAGACCTACCACTGCAACCTACGAGCAGTACTTC. The chain links TRBV7-9 to TRBJ2-7; D gene ambiguous. Germline values: CDR1 SEHNR, CDR2 FQNEAQ (reference sequence). CDR3 size: 14 residues. V lost 6 bases and J lost 2, with 14 bases in between.

This clonotype was seen only a few times. The chain has TRBV4-2 and TRBJ2-6, with 7 bases fitting TRBD1. Germline V gene lookup returns CDR1 LGHNA and CDR2 YNFKEQ. After removal of 3 bases from V and 4 bases from J, the junction contained 9 bases not matched to a gene. This CDR3 has 17 residues. The CDR3 loop reads CASSQLTGALGANVLTF. The DNA of the CDR3 is TGTGCCAGCAGCCAGCTTACAGGGGCCCTCGGGGCCAACGTCCTGACTTTC.

This clonotype was detected ten times or more. This sequence joins TRBV12-3 or TRBV12-4 and TRBJ1-2; D call uncertain. Trimming cost V 1 base and J 5 bases, with 14 bases left between them. This CDR3 contains 15 residues. This chain's CDR3 is CASSLGAGTGYGYTF. In nucleotides, the CDR3 is TGTGCCAGCAGTTTAGGTGCAGGAACGGGTTATGGCTACACCTTC.

The chain joins TRBV5-1 to TRBJ1-4, with D maybe TRBD1 (6 bases). Trimming took off 4 bases at V and 8 bases at J, with 21 bases between the two ends. CDR3 length: 16 amino acids. Germline V CDR1 and CDR2: SGHRS, YFSETQ. The CDR3 loop reads CASSTRPLGADEKLFF. As DNA, the CDR3 is TGCGCCAGCAGCACGCGACCCTTGGGGGCGGACGAAAAACTGTTTTTT.

Comments on this clonotype: One junction end does not reproduce the germline sequence, and a read error may be involved. The V gene is TRBV7-2, the J gene TRBJ1-4; 11 bases line up with TRBD1. Germline-derived CDR1 and CDR2 are SGHTA and FQGNSA. The CDR3 length is 18 residues. For the CDR3, the DNA is TGTGCCAGCAGCCCAAGGACAGGGGGCTTTTCAACTAATAAAAAACTGTTTTTT. This sequence encodes CASSPRTGGFSTNKKLFF.

This clonotype was recorded many times. V usage is TRBV20-1 and J usage is TRBJ1-3; D is ambiguous. The CDR3 consists of 15 residues. Germline-derived CDR1 and CDR2 are DFQATT and SNEGSKA (reference sequence). Trimming took off 0 bases at V and 1 base at J, with 10 bases between the two ends. The CDR3 spells CSARDPCRSGNTIYF. CDR3 DNA: TGCAGTGCTAGAGATCCTTGCAGGTCTGGAAACACCATATATTTT.

This clonotype was observed many times. This rearrangement joins TRBV7-8 to TRBJ2-5, with D perhaps matching TRBD1 or TRBD2 (5 bases each). V dropped 3 bases and J dropped 4 bases, with 18 bases sitting between them. Germline CDR1 reads SGHVS; CDR2 reads FQNEAQ. The CDR3 sequence is 16 residues long. The CDR3 loop is CASSLYGVGVGETQYF. In DNA, the CDR3 is TGTGCCAGCAGCTTGTACGGGGTAGGGGTCGGAGAGACCCAGTACTTC. The full variable domain, with the rest looked up from reference TRBV7-8 and TRBJ2-5, is GAGVSQSPRYKVAKRGQDVALRCDPISGHVSLFWYQQALGQGPEFLTYFQNEAQLDKSGLPSDRFFAERPEGSVSTLKIQRTQQEDSAVYLCASSLYGVGVGETQYFGPGTRLLVL.

This clonotype was counted at least ten times. J is TRBJ1-6 and V is TRBV20-1, with 8 bases that match TRBD1. In germline, CDR1 is DFQATT, CDR2 SNEGSKA (reference sequence). After removal of 5 bases from V and 6 bases from J, the junction contained 6 bases not matched to a gene. The CDR3 has 14 amino acids. As DNA, the CDR3 is TGCAGTGCTGCACGGGACAGGCTTAATTCACCCCTCCACTTT. Translated, it gives CSAARDRLNSPLHF.

In this sample, this clonotype turned up many times. The junction shows a germline mismatch at one end, possibly a read error. The chain joins TRBV7-8 to TRBJ1-5; TRBD1 agrees at 7 bases. This CDR3 has 16 residues. Germline CDR1 and CDR2: SGHVS and FQNEAQ. In DNA form, the CDR3 reads TGTGCCAGCAGCGCAATGCATTACAGGGGCGGCCAGCTCCAGCATTTT. Its translation is CASSAMHYRGGQLQHF.

This clonotype was detected many times. The V gene is TRBV2, the J gene TRBJ2-7, with D perhaps TRBD2 (6 bases). V was shortened by 5 bases and J by 2 bases, with 13 bases between the two germline ends. Germline CDR1 reads SNHLY; CDR2 reads FYNNEI. The CDR3 is 14 residues long. The DNA of the CDR3 is TGTGCCAGCAGTAACGGACTACAAGCCTACGAGCAGTACTTC. As protein: CASSNGLQAYEQYF.

The rearrangement links TRBV6-6 to TRBJ1-6; D is possibly TRBD1 (5 bases). CDR1 is MNHNY and CDR2 is SVGAGI in the germline V gene (reference sequence). This CDR3 is built from 15 residues. V was clipped by 6 bases and J by 9 bases, with 18 bases between them. Here the CDR3 DNA reads TGTGCCAGCAGCCGGGACTCCGGGTCAGGTTCACCCCTCCACTTT. Protein: CASSRDSGSGSPLHF.

This chain joins TRBV9 and TRBJ2-7; 14 positions agree with TRBD2. V shed 7 bases and J 7 bases; nucleotides not matched to a gene: 10. This CDR3 is built from 15 residues. Per germline, CDR1 SGDLS and CDR2 YYNGEE. This CDR3 reads CASGGTSGSPREQYF. In DNA form, the CDR3 reads TGTGCCAGCGGCGGGACTAGCGGGAGCCCTAGGGAGCAGTACTTC.